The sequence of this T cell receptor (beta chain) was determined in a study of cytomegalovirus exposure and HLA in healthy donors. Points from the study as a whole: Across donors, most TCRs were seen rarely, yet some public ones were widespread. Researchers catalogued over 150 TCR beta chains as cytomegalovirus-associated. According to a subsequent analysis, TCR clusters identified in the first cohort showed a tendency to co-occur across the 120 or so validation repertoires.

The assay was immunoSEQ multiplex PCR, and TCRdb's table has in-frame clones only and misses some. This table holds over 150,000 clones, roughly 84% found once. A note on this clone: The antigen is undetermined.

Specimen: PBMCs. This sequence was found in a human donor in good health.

Written as DNA, the CDR3 is TGTGCCAGCAGCCCGGACAGGGAGGGGGTCTACGAGCAGTACTTC. Its translation is CASSPDREGVYEQYF. The rearrangement uses TRBV5-4 and TRBJ2-7; TRBD1 is a possible D gene (8 bases). Trimming stripped 4 bases from V and 3 bases from J, with 17 bases between. The length of the CDR3 is 15 residues. Germline V gives CDR1 SGHNT, CDR2 YYREEE (reference sequence).